This T cell receptor beta chain was identified during a study of OX40 agonist ivuxolimab in advanced cancers. Across the whole study: Ivuxolimab, which patients received intravenously every 2 weeks, was dosed at 0.01 to 10 mg/kg. Melanoma, hepatocellular carcinoma, head and neck or renal cell cancer occurred in dose-escalation patients. Partial responses were achieved by three patients: one hepatocellular carcinoma, two cutaneous melanoma.

Method: immunoSEQ multiplex PCR; TCRdb's copy keeps in-frame clones and lacks some. The sample yields about 6,500 clones, about two thirds seen once. The germline V and J ends were trimmed by 0 bases and 0 bases, with 6 bases remaining between them. Germline lookup yields CDR1 LGHNA and CDR2 YNFKEQ. The CDR3 runs 16 residues. Broader study findings: Some of the lowest clonal expansion was seen in partial responders at 0.1-3.0 mg/kg.

For this clone: Its antigen is unknown.

This material consisted of CD4+ or CD8+ T cells sorted from blood, taken in a trial of the OX40 agonist ivuxolimab. The chain combines TRBV4-2 with TRBJ2-6; a possible D gene is TRBD2 (6 bases). This receptor was obtained from an adult with an advanced solid tumor such as melanoma, head and neck, liver or kidney cancer. Here the CDR3 reads CASSQEGLSGANVLTF. Here the CDR3 DNA reads TGTGCCAGCAGCCAAGAGGGACTCTCTGGGGCCAACGTCCTGACTTTC.